This T cell receptor (beta chain) was recovered during a study of shared clonotypes between healthy human individuals. The table came from immunoSEQ multiplex PCR; TCRdb's copy has only in-frame clones and leaves some out. The data show around 2,000,000 clones, over 85% seen once. In the naive CD8 group, cells lacked CD45RO and were positively selected for CCR7, so terminally differentiated effector memory CD45RA+ cells were left out. Sequencing was done on a sample of naive CD8+ T cells sorted from blood. The source is a man in his late teens or twenties in good health.

Here the CDR3 DNA reads TGTGCCAGCAGTGAAGCAGGGTCGGTGTACGAGCAGTACTTC. Its translation: CASSEAGSVYEQYF. The chain joins TRBV6-1 to TRBJ2-7; D gene uncertain. Trimming took off 0 bases at V and 4 bases at J, with 10 bases between the two ends. The CDR3 is 14 amino acids. Germline V gene sequence: CDR1 MNHNS, CDR2 SASEGT.